The 25 T cell receptor beta chains given below trace back to one sample, sequenced in a study of T cell responses to AZD1222 COVID-19 vaccine. Data came from immunoSEQ multiplex PCR; TCRdb stores just in-frame clones and leaves some out. The sample shows 100,000 to 150,000 clones, 92% of them seen only once. The sample consisted of peripheral blood, taken on day 0 of AZD1222 vaccination. These receptors all come from an adult in good health.

As concerns this clone: Within the sample, other DNA sequences also encode this same CDR3. This rearrangement joins TRBV20-1 to TRBJ1-2; 7 nucleotides line up with TRBD1. The V and J ends lost 5 bases and 5 bases, in that order; junction bases with no gene match: 2. Germline V lookup: CDR1 DFQATT, CDR2 SNEGSKA (reference sequence). CDR3 length equals 11 residues. The CDR3 region has the DNA TGCAGTGCTCGGACAGGTTATGGCTACACCTTC. It is translated as CSARTGYGYTF.

This CDR3 reads CASSEPGDFSYEQYF. DNA of the CDR3: TGTGCCAGCAGTGAACCCGGGGACTTCTCCTACGAGCAGTACTTC. The chain links TRBV6-1 to TRBJ2-7; tentatively, D is TRBD2 (6 bases). Germline V gene sequence: CDR1 MNHNS, CDR2 SASEGT. V lost 2 bases and J lost 0, with 11 bases in between. CDR3 length: 15 amino acids.

This clone was seen a handful of times. The V call is TRBV14, the J call TRBJ1-1, with 8 bases that match TRBD1. The ends lost 4 bases at V and 11 bases at J; junction bases unmatched: 9. Germline lookup yields CDR1 SGHDN and CDR2 FVKESK. The CDR3 has 13 residues. The CDR3 reads CASSPFTGGEAFF. CDR3 coding DNA: TGTGCCAGCAGCCCCTTCACAGGGGGGGAGGCTTTCTTT. The complete variable domain, with remaining parts taken from reference TRBV14 and TRBJ1-1, reads EAGVTQFPSHSVIEKGQTVTLRCDPISGHDNLYWYRRVMGKEIKFLLHFVKESKQDESGMPNNRFLAERTGGTYSTLKVQPAELEDSGVYFCASSPFTGGEAFFGQGTRLTVV.

The J gene is TRBJ1-6, the V gene TRBV27; 9 nucleotides agree with TRBD1. V dropped 4 bases and J dropped 10; count of bases not matched to a gene: 8. Germline V gives CDR1 MNHEY, CDR2 SMNVEV (reference sequence). There are 15 residues in the CDR3. The CDR3 DNA follows: TGTGCCAGCAGTTACAGGGGGCTATTACGGTCACCCCTCCACTTT. This codes for CASSYRGLLRSPLHF.

This chain connects TRBV5-4 to TRBJ2-7; the match to TRBD2 covers 10 bases. Germline assignment: CDR1 SGHNT and CDR2 YYREEE (reference sequence). This CDR3 contains 15 residues. The V and J ends lost 0 bases and 6 bases, in that order; junction bases with no gene match: 6. Here the CDR3 DNA reads TGTGCCAGCAGCTTGGCCGGGTCTAGCGGGAGCGAGCAGTACTTC. The encoded protein is CASSLAGSSGSEQYF.

This chain links TRBV5-4 with TRBJ2-7, with D possibly matching TRBD2 (6 bases). CDR1 SGHNT and CDR2 YYREEE come from the germline V gene (reference sequence). This CDR3 region has 14 residues. Trimming took 4 bases from V and 3 from J, leaving 14 bases between them. CDR3 in amino acids: CASSPSSALYEQYF. CDR3 bases: TGTGCCAGCAGCCCGTCTAGCGCCCTCTACGAGCAGTACTTC.

V gene TRBV2 combines with J gene TRBJ2-1, with TRBD1 as a possible D gene (6 bases). Germline CDR1 reads SNHLY; CDR2 reads FYNNEI. The V gene lost 4 bases and the J gene lost 13 bases, with 11 bases spanning the gap. This CDR3 contains 11 residues. CDR3 sequence reads: CASSVGDTQFF. The CDR3 nucleotides read TGTGCCAGCAGTGTCGGGGACACACAGTTCTTC.

This clone came up a few times. This rearrangement joins TRBV13 to TRBJ1-1; D ambiguous. V was clipped by 6 bases and J by 4 bases, with 18 bases between them. The germline gives CDR1 PRHDT, CDR2 FYEKMQ (reference sequence). The CDR3 is made up of 15 amino acids. The CDR3 loop reads CASRPRDRVPTEAFF. The DNA of the CDR3 is TGTGCCAGCAGACCAAGAGACCGGGTTCCCACTGAAGCTTTCTTT.

V and J are TRBV19 and TRBJ2-2, with D possibly TRBD1 on 5 matching bases. Trimming removed 5 bases at V and 6 bases at J, with 13 bases between. The CDR3 covers 14 residues. Germline assignment: CDR1 LNHDA and CDR2 SQIVND (reference sequence). The DNA for the CDR3 is TGTGCCAGTAGTCCGACGCAGGGTCCCGGGGAGCTGTTTTTT. Translating gives CASSPTQGPGELFF.

This CDR3 reads CASNQGDYGYTF. CDR3 DNA sequence: TGTGCCAGCAACCAGGGCGACTATGGCTACACCTTC. This chain joins TRBV18 and TRBJ1-2; maybe TRBD1 (5 bases). Germline CDR1 and CDR2: KGHSH and LQKENI. Between the trimmed V and J ends, which lost 8 bases and 3 bases, there was a span of 10 bases. The CDR3 contains 12 residues.

The chain employs TRBV4-1 and TRBJ2-7; D is possibly TRBD1 (6 bases). V lost 0 bases, J lost 6 bases, and 15 bases lay in between. In germline, CDR1 is MGHRA, CDR2 YSYEKL. The length of the CDR3 is 15 residues. This CDR3 is CASSQEGASFAEQYF. For the CDR3, the DNA is TGCGCCAGCAGCCAAGAGGGGGCTTCATTCGCCGAGCAGTACTTC.

The gene calls are TRBV23-1 and TRBJ2-2, with TRBD1 identical over 7 bases. TRBV23-1 is an ORF for which the function is uncertain. After removal of 0 bases from V and 1 base from J, the junction contained 8 bases not matched to a gene. The CDR3 covers 18 residues. The CDR3 nucleotides read TGCGCCAGCAGTCAATCCGTCACGGACAGGAGGAACACCGGGGAGCTGTTTTTT. Protein: CASSQSVTDRRNTGELFF.

This chain joins TRBV5-1 and TRBJ1-3; D is unclear. Trimming cost V 5 bases and J 0 bases, with 9 bases left between them. The V gene's germline CDR1 is SGHRS and CDR2 YFSETQ. This CDR3 is built from 14 residues. CDR3 loop: CASRGSYSGNTIYF. The CDR3 coding sequence is TGCGCCAGCAGGGGGAGTTACTCTGGAAACACCATATATTTT. Together with reference TRBV5-1 and TRBJ1-3, the CDR3 gives the full variable domain: KAGVTQTPRYLIKTRGQQVTLSCSPISGHRSVSWYQQTPGQGLQFLFEYFSETQRNKGNFPGRFSGRQFSNSRSEMNVSTLELGDSALYLCASRGSYSGNTIYFGEGSWLTVV.

The chain has TRBV6-5 and TRBJ1-5; D uncertain. CDR3 length equals 14 residues. Trimming took 6 bases from V and 0 from J, leaving 9 bases between them. The germline V gene has CDR1 MNHEY and CDR2 SVGAGI. The CDR3 nucleotides are TGTGCCAGCAGCAGGTACCTTAGCAATCAGCCCCAGCATTTT. Translation gives CASSRYLSNQPQHF.

V usage is TRBV7-2 and J usage is TRBJ2-2; TRBD2 matches 13 bases. This CDR3 is 17 amino acids long. With V trimmed by 6 bases and J by 4 bases, 8 bases remained unmatched. Per germline, CDR1 SGHTA and CDR2 FQGNSA. The CDR3 DNA sequence: TGTGCCAGCAGGCCCGCCAGGACTAGCGGGGGCACCGGGGAGCTGTTTTTT. It encodes CASRPARTSGGTGELFF.

The rearrangement uses TRBV19 and TRBJ1-5; TRBD1 is a possible D gene (5 bases). Looked up from germline, CDR1 is LNHDA and CDR2 is SQIVND (reference sequence). The CDR3 loop spans 15 amino acids. Trimming left V 3 bases short and J 4 bases short, with 13 bases between. The CDR3 DNA reads as TGTGCCAGTAGTATTTCAGGGTCCCATAATCAGCCCCAGCATTTT. Its protein is CASSISGSHNQPQHF.

The gene calls are TRBV30 and TRBJ1-6; D possibly corresponds to TRBD1 (5 bases). Germline V gene data show CDR1 as GTSNPN and CDR2 as SVGIG (reference sequence). The V and J ends lost 0 bases and 5 bases respectively, with 5 bases between them. The CDR3 runs to 13 residues. The CDR3, as DNA: TGTGCCTGGAGTGTGACAGATAATTCACCCCTCCACTTT. Translating it yields CAWSVTDNSPLHF.

This chain uses TRBV7-9 with TRBJ1-3; D remains ambiguous. From germline, CDR1 is SEHNR and CDR2 FQNEAQ (reference sequence). This CDR3 contains 15 residues. The V gene lost 3 bases and the J gene lost 0 bases, with 9 bases spanning the gap. CDR3 coding DNA: TGTGCCAGCAGCTTCGGACCTAACTCTGGAAACACCATATATTTT. Its translation: CASSFGPNSGNTIYF.

The V and J genes are TRBV6-5 and TRBJ2-3; a possible D gene is TRBD1 (6 bases). CDR3 length equals 14 residues. Germline assignment: CDR1 MNHEY and CDR2 SVGAGI. Deletions cut 5 bases from V and 4 bases from J, with 13 bases between. The CDR3 nucleotides are TGTGCCAGCAGTCCTCGAAACAGGGCAGATACGCAGTATTTT. It codes for CASSPRNRADTQYF.

V usage is TRBV9 and J usage is TRBJ2-3; no reliable D call. CDR3 size: 17 residues. The germline V gene encodes CDR1 SGDLS and CDR2 YYNGEE. The V gene lost 0 bases and the J gene lost 0 bases, with 14 bases spanning the gap. The CDR3 coding sequence is TGTGCCAGCAGCGTAGCGGTACAGCCAGTTAGCACAGATACGCAGTATTTT. This codes for CASSVAVQPVSTDTQYF.

The chain links TRBV2 to TRBJ1-2; no definite D call. The CDR3 runs to 13 residues. Germline-derived CDR1 and CDR2 are SNHLY and FYNNEI. V lost 4 bases to trimming and J lost 3 bases, with 9 bases between them. The CDR3 here is CASSVEGYYGYTF. The CDR3 DNA reads as TGTGCCAGCAGTGTCGAGGGATACTATGGCTACACCTTC.

This chain joins TRBV7-8 and TRBJ1-5; D perhaps matches TRBD1 (6 bases). Germline-derived CDR1 and CDR2 are SGHVS and FQNEAQ. The CDR3 length is 16 residues. V dropped 1 base and J dropped 3 bases, with 13 bases sitting between them. The chain's CDR3 is CASSLGGQLSNQPQHF. The CDR3 coding sequence is TGTGCCAGCAGCTTAGGAGGACAGTTATCCAATCAGCCCCAGCATTTT.

CDR3 residues: CASSPSSGEQETQYF. As DNA, the CDR3 is TGTGCCAGCAGTCCCTCCAGCGGCGAGCAAGAGACCCAGTACTTC. The rearrangement links TRBV6-4 to TRBJ2-5; D is perhaps TRBD2 (5 bases). Germline assignment: CDR1 MRHNA and CDR2 SNTAGT. The CDR3 contains 15 residues. Trimming took off 5 bases at V and 2 bases at J, with 15 bases between the two ends.

The rearrangement uses TRBV9 and TRBJ1-5; D gene unclear. V was trimmed by 0 bases and J by 0 bases, leaving 13 bases between them. CDR3 length: 17 residues. CDR1 is SGDLS, CDR2 YYNGEE, per germline. Here the CDR3 DNA reads TGTGCCAGCAGCGTAGTAAGGCGTCCCTATAGCAATCAGCCCCAGCATTTT. Its protein is CASSVVRRPYSNQPQHF.

The rearrangement links TRBV19 to TRBJ1-2; TRBD1 matches 8 bases. The germline V gene encodes CDR1 LNHDA and CDR2 SQIVND (reference sequence). The junction had 19 bases not matched to a gene; V was cut back by 8 bases and J by 11 bases. The CDR3 is 15 residues long. This CDR3 reads CASSRQGTTMRRYTF. The CDR3 region has the DNA TGTGCCAGTTCGAGACAGGGGACTACTATGAGGAGGTACACCTTC.